These T cell receptor beta chains were read from a single sample in a study of blood T cell repertoires in COVID-19. Generated by immunoSEQ multiplex PCR, the TCRdb table keeps only in-frame clones and is missing some. Among about 140,000 clones listed, roughly 80% were seen once. Input material: peripheral blood. The source is a man between 70 and 80 years old who had recovered from COVID-19. The CDR3 runs from the conserved cysteine through the conserved F or W. The D gene is left open where the match is weak. Clone size, where shown, is once, few, many, or a class for clones that have expanded.

-,TRBJ2-7,-,TRBV7-6,15,TGTGCCAGCAGCTTAGCTGCGTCTCTTTCCTACGAGCAGTACTTC,CASSLAASLSYEQYF
-,TRBJ2-1,few,TRBV19,15,TGTGCCAGTAGTATAGGTCAGGGTTGGTACAATGAGCAGTTCTTC,CASSIGQGWYNEQFF
TRBD1,TRBJ2-1,-,TRBV7-8,14,TGTGCCAGCAGCGCCACCACAGGGGTCAATGAGCAGTTCTTC,CASSATTGVNEQFF
-,TRBJ1-5,-,TRBV7-9,14,TGTGCCAGCAGCTTAGGGGCAGGTAATCAGCCCCAGCATTTT,CASSLGAGNQPQHF
TRBD1,TRBJ2-7,-,TRBV7-9,15,TGTGCCAGCAGCCCCCGACAGGGTAGCCCCTACGAGCAGTACTTC,CASSPRQGSPYEQYF
TRBD2,TRBJ2-7,-,TRBV5-1,15,TGCGCCAGCAGGGCCGGGACTAGCGGGAGCTACGAGCAGTACTTC,CASRAGTSGSYEQYF
-,TRBJ2-7,-,TRBV5-1,15,TGCGCCAGCAGCCCTGCCCCGCGGACAGCGGACGAGCAGTACTTC,CASSPAPRTADEQYF
-,TRBJ1-2,-,TRBV5-1,14,TGCGCCAGCAGCTCCTGGACTGGGAACTATGGCTACACCTTC,CASSSWTGNYGYTF
TRBD2,TRBJ2-1,-,TRBV4-2,16,TGTGCCAGCAGCCAAGCCGGACTAGGGGACCTCAATGAGCAGTTCTTC,CASSQAGLGDLNEQFF
-,TRBJ2-7,-,TRBV12-3/TRBV12-4,11,TGTGCCAGCAGTCGGACATACGAGCAGTACTTC,CASSRTYEQYF
-,TRBJ2-3,-,TRBV3-1/TRBV3-2,14,TGTGCCAGCAGCCTCGGGACTGGCACAGATACGCAGTATTTT,CASSLGTGTDTQYF
-,TRBJ2-3,-,TRBV27,12,TGTGCCAGCAGATCCTCCACAGATACGCAGTATTTT,CASRSSTDTQYF
-,TRBJ1-1,-,TRBV7-8,12,TGTGCCAGCAGCTTGCCGGACACTGAAGCTTTCTTT,CASSLPDTEAFF
TRBD2,TRBJ2-1,-,TRBV19,15,TGTGCCAGCCGTCGGCGGGAGCAGTCCTACAATGAGCAGTTCTTC,CASRRREQSYNEQFF
-,TRBJ1-1,-,TRBV27,14,TGTGCCGCGGATTTATGCGGGGGGAGCACTGAAGCTTTCTTT,CAADLCGGSTEAFF
-,TRBJ2-1,-,TRBV5-1,16,TGCGCCAGCAGCTTGGTTCTAGCCAGCTCCTACAATGAGCAGTTCTTC,CASSLVLASSYNEQFF
TRBD2,TRBJ2-3,-,TRBV2,15,TGTGCCAGCAGTGAACTAGCGGGGAGCACAGATACGCAGTATTTT,CASSELAGSTDTQYF
-,TRBJ2-5,-,TRBV18,18,TGTGCCAGCTCACCAAGGATTTTGGGGACGGGGGACCCAGAGACCCAGTACTTC,CASSPRILGTGDPETQYF
TRBD1,TRBJ1-2,-,TRBV18,15,TGTGCCAGCTCAGCCCGGGACAGCCCTAACTATGGCTACACCTTC,CASSARDSPNYGYTF
TRBD2,TRBJ2-7,once,TRBV6-5,15,TGTGCCAGCCGAGCTACTAGCGGGGGCTCCTACGAGCAGTACTTC,CASRATSGGSYEQYF
-,TRBJ2-1,-,TRBV5-1,15,TGCGCCAGCAGCTTGTACCAGGGGTTCGTCGGTGAGCAGTTCTTC,CASSLYQGFVGEQFF
TRBD1,TRBJ2-1,-,TRBV5-6,17,TGTGCCAGCAGCCTTCAGGGGGCGCGAGGGTCCTACAATGAGCAGTTCTTC,CASSLQGARGSYNEQFF
TRBD1,TRBJ1-1,-,TRBV12-3/TRBV12-4,13,TGTGCCAGCCGGACAGGGGTACACACTGAAGCTTTCTTT,CASRTGVHTEAFF
-,TRBJ2-4,-,TRBV5-1,14,TGCGCCAGCAGCGTGGACAGATCCAAAAACATTCAGTACTTC,CASSVDRSKNIQYF
-,TRBJ2-6,-,TRBV2,15,TGTGCCAGCCTAGGCCGAAACTCTGGGGCCAACGTCCTGACTTTC,CASLGRNSGANVLTF
-,TRBJ1-5,-,TRBV6-5,12,TGTGCCAGCGGAGTCAGAGATCAGCCCCAGCATTTT,CASGVRDQPQHF
-,TRBJ2-3,few,TRBV7-2,13,TGTGCCAGCAGCTTCTCTAGCCCTGATACGCAGTATTTT,CASSFSSPDTQYF
-,TRBJ2-1,-,TRBV4-1,15,TGCGCCAGCAGCCAAGACGGGACAAACTACAATGAGCAGTTCTTC,CASSQDGTNYNEQFF
-,TRBJ1-4,-,TRBV2,11,TGTGCCAGCGGGCTAAATGAAAAACTGTTTTTT,CASGLNEKLFF
-,TRBJ1-1,-,TRBV2,16,TGTGCCAGCAGTGGGGACTTTGGAGGGCCGACCACTGAAGCTTTCTTT,CASSGDFGGPTTEAFF
-,TRBJ1-2,few,TRBV6-5,12,TGTGCCAGCAGTTCACAGGGTGGTGGCTACACCTTC,CASSSQGGGYTF
TRBD2,TRBJ2-7,once,TRBV27,14,TGTGCCAGCAGTGTAAGCGGGAGTTGGTACGAGCAGTACTTC,CASSVSGSWYEQYF
-,TRBJ2-7,-,TRBV29-1,13,TGCAGCGTCAAACCCCAGGGGGGTGACGAGCAGTACTTC,CSVKPQGGDEQYF
TRBD2,TRBJ2-5,-,TRBV28,16,TGTGCCAGCAGCCCGACTAGCGGGAGGTACCAAGAGACCCAGTACTTC,CASSPTSGRYQETQYF
TRBD2,TRBJ2-7,once,TRBV7-9,14,TGTGCCAGCAGCTTAGGCGGGGGGGGATCCGAGCAGTACTTC,CASSLGGGGSEQYF
TRBD1,TRBJ1-1,-,TRBV7-3,14,TGTGCCAGCAGCTTAATGGCAGGGGGCACTGAAGCTTTCTTT,CASSLMAGGTEAFF
-,TRBJ1-4,-,TRBV7-2,13,TGTGCCAGCAGCTTAGGGGCCGATGAAAAACTGTTTTTT,CASSLGADEKLFF
-,TRBJ2-1,-,TRBV12-3/TRBV12-4,12,TGTGCCAGCAGTCGTCCTGTCGATGAGCAGTTCTTC,CASSRPVDEQFF
TRBD1,TRBJ2-3,medium-sized,TRBV16,16,TGTGCCAGCAGCCAACTCGGGGACAGGGAGACAGATACGCAGTATTTT,CASSQLGDRETDTQYF
-,TRBJ2-2,-,TRBV18,15,TGTGCCAGCTCACCCCGGCAGGGAGGTGCCGGGGAGCTGTTTTTT,CASSPRQGGAGELFF
-,TRBJ2-1,-,TRBV4-1,16,TGCGCCAGCAGCCAAGAGTGGCTAGCGAACCGCAATGAGCAGTTCTTC,CASSQEWLANRNEQFF
TRBD1,TRBJ1-4,once,TRBV28,16,TGTGCCAGCAGAGTTTACAGGGGTACAACTAATGAAAAACTGTTTTTT,CASRVYRGTTNEKLFF